This T cell receptor beta chain appears in the sequencing data of a study of blood T cells in healthy people across ages (dated by TCRdb to about 2015). About the study as a whole: In model experiments, template switching captured about one uniquely barcoded TCR beta cDNA molecule for every two T cells. The study measured age-related changes in TCR beta repertoire diversity using deep sequencing normalized with unique cDNA molecular identifiers. The donors were split into four age groups: young (average approximately 16 years), middle-aged (39), aged (roughly 65) and long-lived (about 82). To avoid experimental bias, donors of different ages were randomly spread across the sequencing lanes. Using the same blood draw, the study looked at two additional independent replicas of 1 million unique cDNA reads for two donors, one aged 18 to 30 and the other aged 80 or older. Beyond this particular receptor, the publication reports: Compared with the aged group, the long-lived group had more naive CD4+ T cells, fewer expanded clones and increased TCR diversity, a pattern suggesting age selection. Observed TCR beta diversity per million T cells fell roughly linearly with age, and a significant reduction was already apparent by age around 40. Because the CMV infection status of the donors was unknown, age-related changes in expanded clonotypes may potentially have been confounded. Estimates of total diversity based on one million sequenced T cells were regarded as lower bounds and as underestimates. Observed TCR beta diversity correlated strongly with the percentage of naive T cells measured by flow cytometry. Because profiling used bulk unsorted PBMCs, naive and antigen-experienced compartments could not be compared conclusively.

The donors were roughly 40 Caucasian individuals from Russia, aged 6 to 90 years, who were systemically healthy. Each donor gave around 9 milliliters of peripheral blood, collected into EDTA-treated Vacutainer tubes. Ficoll-Paque density-gradient centrifugation was used to isolate PBMCs, with at least 7 million per sample. Trizol reagent was used to extract total RNA from the PBMCs, yielding at least 5.5 micrograms per sample. For every donor, an aliquot of PBMCs went through flow cytometry to measure the percentages of naive CD45RAhigh/CD27high T cells. The germline V gene sets CDR1 to SGDLS and CDR2 to YYNGEE. Taken from cysteine to phenylalanine, the CDR3 has 15 residues. Just the 45-base CDR3 DNA is kept, in frame starting at base 1. V lost 4 bases and J lost 7 bases; the stretch between them is 17 bases long. The receptor library was made with 5' RACE. Reads for this sample came from an Illumina HiSeq 2500. A second PCR of about 7 to 12 cycles was performed with a sample-barcoded 5' primer and a J-beta primer mix. A unique molecular identifier was introduced onto each TCR beta cDNA molecule by a template-switch 5' adaptor carrying 12 random nucleotides. Each sample yielded at least 2.5 million CDR3-containing paired-end reads. First-strand cDNA was synthesized from all RNA with the Mint cDNA synthesis kit, primed by a TRBC-specific oligonucleotide. After uracil-DNA glycosylase treatment, a first 18-cycle PCR used universal primers M1SS and BC2_uni_R on all cDNA. The authors' pipeline ran thus. Normalization of each sample was performed by random selection of 1 million high-quality reads, each carrying a distinct molecular identifier. Reads sharing molecular identifiers were discarded rather than binned into consensus sequences. MiTCR, run with a Q25 quality threshold and the strictest error-elimination algorithm, handled CDR3 identification, clonotype clustering and error correction. A nonparametric unseen species model with Euler transformation was used to estimate lower-bound total TCR beta diversity. TCRdb handled the public reads itself, with Q25 trimming in fastp and clone calling in MiXCR, and kept productive beta chains. When rows share a CDR3 protein, they turn into one entry using the most common DNA and genes. None of the V and J calls come from the authors' own analysis; TCRdb made them. Present in this sample are 580,000 or so distinct CDR3 sequences, about 45% of which were seen just once. The ten most abundant clones make up about 26% of the sample.

In this sample, this clonotype turned up a few times. There is no known antigen for this receptor. No clone much larger than this one lies a single base away; base qualities are absent. Sequencing was carried out using blood. The sequence was obtained from a man aged 80 or over in good health. The chain is encoded by TRBV9 joined to TRBJ1-4, with a weak D call of TRBD1 (5 bases match). The DNA sequence is TGTGCCAGCAGCCAGGATGGGGGTATGAGTGAAAAACTGTTTTTT. This translates into CASSQDGGMSEKLFF.